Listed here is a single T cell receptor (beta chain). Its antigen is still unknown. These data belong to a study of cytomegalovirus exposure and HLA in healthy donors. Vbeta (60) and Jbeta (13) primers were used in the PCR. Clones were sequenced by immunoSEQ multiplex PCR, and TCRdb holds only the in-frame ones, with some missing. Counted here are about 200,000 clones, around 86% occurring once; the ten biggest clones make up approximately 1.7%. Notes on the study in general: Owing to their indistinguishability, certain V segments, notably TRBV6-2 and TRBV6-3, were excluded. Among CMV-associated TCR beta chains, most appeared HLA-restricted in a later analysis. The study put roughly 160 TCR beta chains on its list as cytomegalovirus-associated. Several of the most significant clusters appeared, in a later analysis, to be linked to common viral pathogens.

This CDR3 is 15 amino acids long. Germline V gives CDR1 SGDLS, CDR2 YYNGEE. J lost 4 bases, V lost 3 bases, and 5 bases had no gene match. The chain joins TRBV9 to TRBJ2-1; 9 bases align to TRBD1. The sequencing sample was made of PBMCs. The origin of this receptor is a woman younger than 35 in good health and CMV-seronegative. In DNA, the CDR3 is TGTGCCAGCAGCGGGGGACAGGGCTTATACAATGAGCAGTTCTTC. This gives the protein CASSGGQGLYNEQFF.